These T cell receptor beta chains were read from a single sample in a study of identical twins. MiXCR, run by TCRdb on the 5' RACE reads, gives a single entry per CDR3 protein. The data contain approximately 300,000 distinct CDR3 sequences, 7.5% to 9.5% of them singletons. A further study also used this sample, focusing on yellow fever vaccine responses in identical twins.

The sequencing input was CD8+ T cells sorted from blood. The receptors were gathered from a woman between 18 and 29 years old in good health. Each CDR3 is given with its conserved first and last residue.

V	J	CDR3
TRBV29-1	TRBJ2-3	CSVRRWDRGSF
TRBV14	TRBJ2-7	CASSHPRSGSGSSYEQYF
TRBV7-6	TRBJ1-1	CASSYKQGGTEAFF
TRBV12-3/TRBV12-4	TRBJ2-1	CASSFLQGYNEQFF
TRBV9	TRBJ2-5	CASSVHGSDEETQYF
TRBV12-3/TRBV12-4	TRBJ2-4	CASNLGDMGKNIQYF
TRBV7-9	TRBJ1-1	CASSAMPALVGFEAFF
TRBV10-3	TRBJ1-1	CAISADRDTEAFF
TRBV14	TRBJ2-7	CASSQALLGEQYF
TRBV9	TRBJ2-1	CASSVDLTGGRNEQFF
TRBV10-2	TRBJ2-5	CASRGSWTGTQETQYF
TRBV12-3/TRBV12-4	TRBJ2-1	CALCSISVLAGPYNEQFF
TRBV7-9	TRBJ1-3	CASRSDRESGNTIYF
TRBV2	TRBJ1-5	CACDPGPLSNQPQHF
TRBV20-1	TRBJ2-7	CSARDLQQPSYEQYF
TRBV7-1	TRBJ2-3	CASSSKLPGLAGPILGTPDTQYF
TRBV24-1	TRBJ2-1	CATSGISGGQNNEQFF
TRBV29-1	TRBJ2-7	CSVGDGTDYEQYF
TRBV6-2/TRBV6-3	TRBJ1-1	CASSYVRQGMNTEAFF
TRBV28	TRBJ2-1	CASSGTSDGEQFF
TRBV5-1	TRBJ2-7	CASSQQGTIHEQYF
TRBV3-1	TRBJ1-6	CASSPGQDPTYNSPLHF
TRBV9	TRBJ2-7	CASSDGTRYEQYF
TRBV10-1	TRBJ2-1	CASSEPGGADEQFF
TRBV6-5	TRBJ2-5	CASSYSNVFLDSTKETQYF
TRBV20-1	TRBJ2-2	CSAKDTGETNTGELFF